This T cell receptor beta chain was captured in a study of T cell responses to AZD1222 COVID-19 vaccine. Study observations and caveats: An increase in Spike-specific TCR breadth and depth was observed after two AZD1222 doses. The donors showed a predominance of white British ancestry and of females, with possible underestimation of clonal diversity. Nearly half of spike-specific TCRs reportedly go after variant regions that carry no mutations.

As concerns this clone: The antigen is not known.

TCRdb's copy holds only in-frame clones and misses some; the assay was immunoSEQ multiplex PCR. The table has approximately 190,000 clones, almost 95% seen once. Germline V gene sequence: CDR1 SGDLS, CDR2 YYNGEE. After removal of 4 bases from V and 0 bases from J, the junction contained 10 bases not matched to a gene. The CDR3 has 18 residues. J is TRBJ2-6 and V is TRBV9; 7 bases line up with TRBD1. This clonotype originated in an adult in good health. The source material was peripheral blood, sampled on day 0 of AZD1222 vaccination. CDR3 region: CASSPRLAGGSGANVLTF. CDR3 in DNA: TGTGCCAGCAGCCCCCGTTTGGCAGGGGGCTCTGGGGCCAACGTCCTGACTTTC.